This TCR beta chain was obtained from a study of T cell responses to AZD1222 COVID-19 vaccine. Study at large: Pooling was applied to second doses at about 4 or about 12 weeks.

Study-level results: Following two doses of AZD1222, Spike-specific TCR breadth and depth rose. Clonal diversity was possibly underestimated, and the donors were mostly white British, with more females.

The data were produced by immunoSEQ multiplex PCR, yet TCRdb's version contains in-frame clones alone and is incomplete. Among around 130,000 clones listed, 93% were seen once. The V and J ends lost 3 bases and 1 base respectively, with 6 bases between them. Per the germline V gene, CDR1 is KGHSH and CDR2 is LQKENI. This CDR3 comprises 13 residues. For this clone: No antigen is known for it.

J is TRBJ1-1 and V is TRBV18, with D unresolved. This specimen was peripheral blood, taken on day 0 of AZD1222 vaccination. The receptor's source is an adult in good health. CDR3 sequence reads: CASSPGRNTEAFF. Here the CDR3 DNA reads TGTGCCAGCTCACCTGGACGGAACACTGAAGCTTTCTTT.